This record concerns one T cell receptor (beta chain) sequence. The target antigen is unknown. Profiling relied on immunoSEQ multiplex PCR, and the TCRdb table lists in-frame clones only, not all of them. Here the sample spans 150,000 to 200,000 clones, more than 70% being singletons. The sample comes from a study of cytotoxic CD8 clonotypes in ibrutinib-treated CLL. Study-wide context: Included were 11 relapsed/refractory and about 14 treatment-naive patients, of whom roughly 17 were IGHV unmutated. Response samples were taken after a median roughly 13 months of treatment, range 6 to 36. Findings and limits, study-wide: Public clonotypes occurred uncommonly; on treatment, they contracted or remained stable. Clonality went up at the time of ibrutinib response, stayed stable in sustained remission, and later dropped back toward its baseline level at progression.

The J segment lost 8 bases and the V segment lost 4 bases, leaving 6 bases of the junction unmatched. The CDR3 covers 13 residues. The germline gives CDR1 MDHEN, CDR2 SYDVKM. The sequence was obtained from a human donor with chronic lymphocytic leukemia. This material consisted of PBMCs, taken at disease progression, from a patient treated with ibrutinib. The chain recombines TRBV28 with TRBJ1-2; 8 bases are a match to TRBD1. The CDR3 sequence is CASSSGQGYGYTF. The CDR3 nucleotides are TGTGCCAGCAGTTCAGGACAGGGTTACGGCTACACCTTC.